This TCR beta chain comes out of a study of beta chain features in type 1 diabetes. Overall study context: No age, gender or cell yield differences were seen between patients and healthy donors. Whole-study results and caveats: Moderate yet significant TCRB CDR3 shortening was seen in Type 1 diabetes patients in all four CD4+ subsets.

Sequencing targeted expressed TCRB transcripts, as all isolated RNA had been reverse transcribed. Assay: immunoSEQ multiplex PCR; the TCRdb copy retains only in-frame clones and omits some. The sample contains under 950,000 clones, about a sixth of which appear only once. The CDR3 consists of 14 residues. Trimming took 6 bases from V and 0 from J, leaving 11 bases between them. Germline V gives CDR1 MNHNY, CDR2 SVGAGI (reference sequence). CD4+ naive, central memory, regulatory and stem cell-like memory cells were sorted via CD45RO/CCR7/CD25/CD127/CD95/CD27. A few counts support this clone. Antigen: not known.

The chain couples TRBV6-6 to TRBJ2-5; weak D call: TRBD2 (5 bases). This receptor was obtained from a woman under 30 in good health. Sequencing was carried out using naive CD4+ T cells from blood. The CDR3 coding sequence is TGTGCCAGCAGGCCGGACTTTTACCAAGAGACCCAGTACTTC. Its protein product is CASRPDFYQETQYF.